This T cell receptor beta chain was profiled in a study of CD8 T cells in Susac syndrome. The germline V gene encodes CDR1 SGHNT and CDR2 YYREEE (reference sequence). The germline V and J ends were trimmed by 4 bases and 7 bases, with 20 bases remaining between them. The CDR3 sequence is 16 residues long. With regard to this clonotype: As yet, its antigen is unknown.

Random hexamers served to reverse transcribe roughly 0.45 to 1 ug RNA. Multiplex PCR with immunoSEQ amplified the TCR beta CDR3 across 54 Vbeta and 13 Jbeta. Via MiXCR, TCRdb re-called the immunoSEQ multiplex PCR reads, giving one row per CDR3 protein. The sample yields some 220,000 distinct CDR3 sequences, roughly 96% seen once. Sequencing of TCR beta was undertaken in CD8+ and CD4+ T cells derived from blood. Negative isolation yielded CD4+ and CD8+ T cells, and FACS enriched TEMRA cells. Findings and caveats of the study: The study recognized that the number of individuals in its TCR sequencing and HLA analysis was relatively small.

The chain is built from TRBV5-4 and TRBJ2-2; D tentatively reads TRBD1 or TRBD2 (6 bases each). This TCR derives from a human donor with multiple sclerosis. The sample consisted of CD4+ T cells from PBMCs. As DNA, the CDR3 is TGTGCCAGCAGCACAGGGAGCGGGCCCTCGGACGGGGAGCTGTTTTTT. The encoded protein is CASSTGSGPSDGELFF.